The TCR beta chain under discussion was sequenced for a study of T-cell memory formation after mild COVID-19. The wider study: The TCR clusters were mostly specific to one donor.

As to this clonotype: Its specificity is unknown.

Germline CDR1 and CDR2: DFQATT and SNEGSKA (reference sequence). This CDR3 is built from 13 residues. V dropped 4 bases and J dropped 3 bases, with 11 bases sitting between them. Constant-segment-primed 5'RACE gave TCR alpha and TCR beta cDNA libraries with sample barcodes and UMIs. From the 5' RACE reads, TCRdb called clonotypes with MiXCR, one entry per CDR3 protein. Of around 420,000 distinct CDR3 sequences listed, 24% are singletons. Findings and caveats of the study: Mainly CM and EM harbored the contracting CD4+ clones; mainly EMRA harbored the CD8+ ones. Clones contracting day 15 to 85 were balanced CD4/CD8; later expanders leaned CD4+.

The genes are TRBV20-1 and TRBJ2-3; possible D gene TRBD2, 5 bases. The clonotype was recovered from an adult woman who had mild COVID-19 (a few samples of this study predate the infection). Cell type and time point are not known. Sequenced: PBMCs or a T cell subset sorted from them (not recorded which). Written as DNA, the CDR3 is TGCAGTGCTATTGGACTGAAAACAGATACGCAGTATTTT. Its protein product is CSAIGLKTDTQYF.